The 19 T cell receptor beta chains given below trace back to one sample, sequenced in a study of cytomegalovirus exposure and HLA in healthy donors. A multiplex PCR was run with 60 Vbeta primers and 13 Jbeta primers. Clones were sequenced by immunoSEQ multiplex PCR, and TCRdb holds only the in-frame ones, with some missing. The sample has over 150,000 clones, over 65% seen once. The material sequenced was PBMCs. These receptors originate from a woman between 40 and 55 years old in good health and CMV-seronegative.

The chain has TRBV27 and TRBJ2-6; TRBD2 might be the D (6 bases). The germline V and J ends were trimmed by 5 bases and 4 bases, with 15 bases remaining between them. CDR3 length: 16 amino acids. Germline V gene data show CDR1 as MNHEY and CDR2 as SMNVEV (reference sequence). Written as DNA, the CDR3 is TGTGCCAGCAGTCGTTCGGGGGTCCGGGGGGCCAACGTCCTGACTTTC. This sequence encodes CASSRSGVRGANVLTF. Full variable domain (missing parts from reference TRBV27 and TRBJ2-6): EAQVTQNPRYLITVTGKKLTVTCSQNMNHEYMSWYRQDPGLGLRQIYYSMNVEVTDKGDVPEGYKVSRKEKRNFPLILESPSPNQTSLYFCASSRSGVRGANVLTFGAGSRLTVL.

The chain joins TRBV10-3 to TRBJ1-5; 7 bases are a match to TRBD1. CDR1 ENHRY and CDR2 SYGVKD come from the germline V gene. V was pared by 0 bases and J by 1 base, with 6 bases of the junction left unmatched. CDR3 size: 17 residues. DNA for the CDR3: TGTGCCATCAGTGAGTCGGAGGGGGCGATGAGCAATCAGCCCCAGCATTTT. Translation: CAISESEGAMSNQPQHF.

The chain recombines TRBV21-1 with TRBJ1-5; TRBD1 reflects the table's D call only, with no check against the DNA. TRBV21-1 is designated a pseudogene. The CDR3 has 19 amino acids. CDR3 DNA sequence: TGTGCCAGCAGCAAAGAGTGGACAGGGGTGGAGCATGGCAATCAGCCCCAGCATTTT. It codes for CASSKEWTGVEHGNQPQHF.

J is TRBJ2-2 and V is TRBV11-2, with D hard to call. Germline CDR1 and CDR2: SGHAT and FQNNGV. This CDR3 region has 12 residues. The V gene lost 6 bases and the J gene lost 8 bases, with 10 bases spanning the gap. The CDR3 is CASSRDLGELFF. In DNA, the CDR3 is TGTGCCAGCAGTCGCGACTTAGGGGAGCTGTTTTTT. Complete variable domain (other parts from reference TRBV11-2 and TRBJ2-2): EAGVAQSPRYKIIEKRQSVAFWCNPISGHATLYWYQQILGQGPKLLIQFQNNGVVDDSQLPKDRFSAERLKGVDSTLKIQPAKLEDSAVYLCASSRDLGELFFGEGSRLTVL.

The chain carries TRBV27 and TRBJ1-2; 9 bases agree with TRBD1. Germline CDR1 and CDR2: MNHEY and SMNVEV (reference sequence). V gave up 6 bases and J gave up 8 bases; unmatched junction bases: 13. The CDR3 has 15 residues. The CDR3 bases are TGTGCCAGCAGCAGTGGGACAGGGTACAGAGGGGGCTACACCTTC. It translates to CASSSGTGYRGGYTF.

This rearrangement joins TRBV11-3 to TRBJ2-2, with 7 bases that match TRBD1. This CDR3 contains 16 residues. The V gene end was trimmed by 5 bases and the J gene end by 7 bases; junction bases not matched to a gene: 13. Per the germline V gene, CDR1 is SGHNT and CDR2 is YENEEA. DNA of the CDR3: TGTGCCAGCAGCACCCAAACGACAGGGACGGGCGGGGAGCTGTTTTTT. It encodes CASSTQTTGTGGELFF.

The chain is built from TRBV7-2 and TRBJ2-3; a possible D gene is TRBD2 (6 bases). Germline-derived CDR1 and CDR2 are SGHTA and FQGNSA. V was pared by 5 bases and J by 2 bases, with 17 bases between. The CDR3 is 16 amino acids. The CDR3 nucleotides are TGTGCCAGCAGCCCCCCGGGTAGCGGTATCACAGATACGCAGTATTTT. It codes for CASSPPGSGITDTQYF.

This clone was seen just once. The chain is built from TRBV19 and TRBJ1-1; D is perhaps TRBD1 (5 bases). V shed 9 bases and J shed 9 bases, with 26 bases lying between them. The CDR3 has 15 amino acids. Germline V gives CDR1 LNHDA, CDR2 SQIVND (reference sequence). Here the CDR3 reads CASRKGGALGEKAFF. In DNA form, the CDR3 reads TGTGCCAGCCGAAAGGGAGGGGCCCTGGGAGAAAAAGCTTTCTTT. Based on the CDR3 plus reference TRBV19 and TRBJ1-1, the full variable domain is DGGITQSPKYLFRKEGQNVTLSCEQNLNHDAMYWYRQDPGQGLRLIYYSQIVNDFQKGDIAEGYSVSREKKESFPLTVTSAQKNPTAFYLCASRKGGALGEKAFFGQGTRLTVV.

DNA of the CDR3: TGCGCCAGCAGCCCAAATTCGGCAGGGAGGGAAAACTATGGCTACACCTTC. This codes for CASSPNSAGRENYGYTF. The V call is TRBV4-1, the J call TRBJ1-2, with D perhaps matching TRBD1 (5 bases). This CDR3 contains 17 residues. The V end was cut by 4 bases, the J end by 2 bases, with 20 bases between. Germline CDR1 MGHRA, CDR2 YSYEKL.

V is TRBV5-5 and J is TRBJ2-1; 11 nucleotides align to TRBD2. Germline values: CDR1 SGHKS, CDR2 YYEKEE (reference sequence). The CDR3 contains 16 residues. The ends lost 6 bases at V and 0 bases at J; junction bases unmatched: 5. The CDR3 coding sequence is TGTGCCAGCATTACTAGCGGGGGACTCTCCTACAATGAGCAGTTCTTC. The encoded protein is CASITSGGLSYNEQFF. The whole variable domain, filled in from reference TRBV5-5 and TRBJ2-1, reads DAGVTQSPTHLIKTRGQQVTLRCSPISGHKSVSWYQQVLGQGPQFIFQYYEKEERGRGNFPDRFSARQFPNYSSELNVNALLLGDSALYLCASITSGGLSYNEQFFGPGTRLTVL.

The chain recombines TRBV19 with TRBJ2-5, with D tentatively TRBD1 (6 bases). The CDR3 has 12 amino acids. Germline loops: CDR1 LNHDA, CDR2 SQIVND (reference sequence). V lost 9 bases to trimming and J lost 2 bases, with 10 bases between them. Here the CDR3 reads CASAQGQETQYF. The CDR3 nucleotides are TGTGCCAGCGCCCAGGGGCAAGAGACCCAGTACTTC.

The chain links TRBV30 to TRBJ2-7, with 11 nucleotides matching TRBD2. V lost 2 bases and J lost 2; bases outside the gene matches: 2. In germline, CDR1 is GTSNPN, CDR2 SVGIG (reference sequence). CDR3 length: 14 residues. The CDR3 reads CAWSILAGAYEQYF. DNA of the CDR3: TGTGCCTGGAGTATACTAGCGGGAGCCTACGAGCAGTACTTC.

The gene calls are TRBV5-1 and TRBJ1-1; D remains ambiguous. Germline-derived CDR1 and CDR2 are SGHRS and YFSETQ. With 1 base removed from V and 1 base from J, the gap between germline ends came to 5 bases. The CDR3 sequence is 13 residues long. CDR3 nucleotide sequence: TGCGCCAGCAGCTTGAAAGCGAACACTGAAGCTTTCTTT. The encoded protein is CASSLKANTEAFF.

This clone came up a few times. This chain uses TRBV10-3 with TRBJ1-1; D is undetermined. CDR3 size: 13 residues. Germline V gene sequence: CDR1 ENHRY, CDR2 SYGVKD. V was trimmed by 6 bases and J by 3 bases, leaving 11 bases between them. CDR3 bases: TGTGCCATCAGAAGGGAGATCGACACTGAAGCTTTCTTT. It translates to CAIRREIDTEAFF.

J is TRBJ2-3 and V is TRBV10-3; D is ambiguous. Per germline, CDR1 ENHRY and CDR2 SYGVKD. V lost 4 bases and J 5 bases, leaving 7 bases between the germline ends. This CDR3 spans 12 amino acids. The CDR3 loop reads CAISATEDTQYF. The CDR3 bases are TGTGCCATCAGTGCAACTGAAGATACGCAGTATTTT.

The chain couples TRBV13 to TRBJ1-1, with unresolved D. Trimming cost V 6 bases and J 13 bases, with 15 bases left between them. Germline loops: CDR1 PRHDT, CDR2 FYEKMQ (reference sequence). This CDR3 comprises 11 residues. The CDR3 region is CASSHRTRFFF. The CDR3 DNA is TGTGCCAGCAGTCACAGAACCAGGTTTTTCTTT.

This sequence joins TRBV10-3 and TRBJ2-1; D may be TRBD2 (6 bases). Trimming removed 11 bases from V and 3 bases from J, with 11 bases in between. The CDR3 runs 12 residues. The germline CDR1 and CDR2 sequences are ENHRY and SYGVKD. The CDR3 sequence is CAPRLDYNEQFF. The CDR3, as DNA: TGTGCCCCCCGACTAGACTACAATGAGCAGTTCTTC.

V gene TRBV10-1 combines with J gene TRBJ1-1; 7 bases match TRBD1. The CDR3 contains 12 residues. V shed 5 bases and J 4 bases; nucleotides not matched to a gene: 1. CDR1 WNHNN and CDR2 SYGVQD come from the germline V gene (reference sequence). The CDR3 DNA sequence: TGCGCCAGCAGTTCAGGGGGCACTGAAGCTTTCTTT. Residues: CASSSGGTEAFF.

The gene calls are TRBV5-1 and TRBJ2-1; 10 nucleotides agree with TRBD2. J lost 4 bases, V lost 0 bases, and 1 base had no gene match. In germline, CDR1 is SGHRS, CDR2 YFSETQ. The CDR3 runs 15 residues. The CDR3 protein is CASSLASGGYNEQFF. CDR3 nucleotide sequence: TGCGCCAGCAGCTTGGCTAGCGGGGGATACAATGAGCAGTTCTTC.